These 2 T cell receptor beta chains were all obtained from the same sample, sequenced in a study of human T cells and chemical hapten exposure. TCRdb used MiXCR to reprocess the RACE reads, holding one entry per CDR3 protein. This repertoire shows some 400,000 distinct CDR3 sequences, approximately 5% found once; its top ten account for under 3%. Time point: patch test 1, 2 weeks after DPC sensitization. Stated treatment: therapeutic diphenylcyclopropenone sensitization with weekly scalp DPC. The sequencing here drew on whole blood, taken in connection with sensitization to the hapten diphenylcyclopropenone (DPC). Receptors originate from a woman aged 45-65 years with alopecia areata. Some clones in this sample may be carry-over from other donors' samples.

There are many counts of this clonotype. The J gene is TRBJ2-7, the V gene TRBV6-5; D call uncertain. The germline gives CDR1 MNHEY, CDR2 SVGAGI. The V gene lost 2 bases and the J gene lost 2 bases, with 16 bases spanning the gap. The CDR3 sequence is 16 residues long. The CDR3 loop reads CASSYATPFRTYEQYF. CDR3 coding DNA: TGTGCCAGCAGTTACGCCACCCCGTTCAGAACCTACGAGCAGTACTTC.

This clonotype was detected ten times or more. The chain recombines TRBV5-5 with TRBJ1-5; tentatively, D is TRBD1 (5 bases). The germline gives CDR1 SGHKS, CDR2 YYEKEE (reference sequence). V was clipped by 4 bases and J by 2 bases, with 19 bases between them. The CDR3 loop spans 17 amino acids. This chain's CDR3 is CASSLGDQALRNQPQHF. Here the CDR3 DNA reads TGTGCCAGCAGCCTAGGGGACCAGGCCCTCCGCAATCAGCCCCAGCATTTT. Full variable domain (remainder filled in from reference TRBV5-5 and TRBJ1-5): DAGVTQSPTHLIKTRGQQVTLRCSPISGHKSVSWYQQVLGQGPQFIFQYYEKEERGRGNFPDRFSARQFPNYSSELNVNALLLGDSALYLCASSLGDQALRNQPQHFGDGTRLSIL.